The TCR beta chain described here comes from a study of blood T cell repertoires in COVID-19. Study information: PBMCs, B-cell-depleted T cells, or T cells were the source of the cDNA or gDNA that made up the material.

Trimming took 8 bases from V and 4 from J; bases not matched to a gene: 4. There are 12 residues in the CDR3. In germline, CDR1 is MDHEN, CDR2 SYDVKM. TCRdb keeps only in-frame clones here, not all; method: immunoSEQ multiplex PCR. The data contain about 170,000 clones, roughly nine tenths of them singletons. The rearrangement joins TRBV28 to TRBJ1-2; 7 bases map to TRBD1. The sequence was collected from a woman aged 55 to 70 with COVID-19, enrolled during active disease. The sample comprised peripheral blood. The CDR3 is CASYDRAYGYTF. Here the CDR3 DNA reads TGTGCCAGCTACGACAGGGCCTATGGCTACACCTTC.